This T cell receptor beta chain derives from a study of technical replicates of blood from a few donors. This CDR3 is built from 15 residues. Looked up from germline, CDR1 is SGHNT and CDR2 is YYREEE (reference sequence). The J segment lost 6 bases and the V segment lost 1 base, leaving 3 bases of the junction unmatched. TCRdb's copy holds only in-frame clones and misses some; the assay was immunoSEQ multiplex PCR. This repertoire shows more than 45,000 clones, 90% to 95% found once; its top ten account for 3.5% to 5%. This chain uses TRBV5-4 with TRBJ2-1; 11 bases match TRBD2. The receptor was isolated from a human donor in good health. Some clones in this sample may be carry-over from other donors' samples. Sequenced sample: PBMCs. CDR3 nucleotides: TGTGCCAGCAGCTTGAGTCTAGCGGGGGGCAATGAGCAGTTCTTC. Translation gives CASSLSLAGGNEQFF.